The next 25 T cell receptor beta chains were all read from a single sample in a study of cytomegalovirus exposure and HLA in healthy donors. Sequencing used immunoSEQ multiplex PCR; TCRdb keeps in-frame clones, though not all of them. The table has 71,000 or so clones, about 94% seen once. Sequencing was carried out using PBMCs. The receptor set was obtained from a woman between 18 and 29 years old in good health and CMV-seronegative.

The chain recombines TRBV9 with TRBJ2-3; 7 bases line up with TRBD2. Unmatched junction bases numbered 3, after V lost 0 bases and J lost 2 bases. Germline CDR1 and CDR2: SGDLS and YYNGEE. This CDR3 contains 15 residues. In DNA, the CDR3 is TGTGCCAGCAGCGTAGCGGGAGGCCACACAGATACGCAGTATTTT. Amino acid sequence: CASSVAGGHTDTQYF.

J is TRBJ2-1 and V is TRBV4-1, with 10 bases lining up with TRBD2. The CDR3 covers 16 residues. The V segment lost 0 bases and the J segment 10 bases; nucleotides outside the gene matches: 9. Germline V gene lookup returns CDR1 MGHRA and CDR2 YSYEKL. CDR3 region: CASSQDWSGRAREQFF. The CDR3 DNA reads TGCGCCAGCAGCCAAGACTGGAGCGGGAGGGCCAGGGAGCAGTTCTTC.

This clone was detected only once. This chain connects TRBV19 to TRBJ1-1; 7 nucleotides agree with TRBD1. CDR1 and CDR2 from the germline V gene are LNHDA and SQIVND (reference sequence). The length of the CDR3 is 13 residues. V lost 10 bases, J lost 3 bases, and 8 bases stayed unmatched. CDR3: CATWTGSYTEAFF. The CDR3 coding sequence is TGTGCCACCTGGACAGGATCGTACACTGAAGCTTTCTTT.

This chain uses TRBV19 with TRBJ2-2; tentative D call: TRBD1 (6 bases). Germline CDR1 reads LNHDA; CDR2 reads SQIVND (reference sequence). Between the trimmed V and J ends, which lost 5 bases and 5 bases, there was a span of 12 bases. CDR3 size: 14 residues. The CDR3 loop reads CASSLLGQTGELFF. In DNA form, the CDR3 reads TGTGCCAGTAGTCTACTAGGACAGACCGGGGAGCTGTTTTTT.

This chain links TRBV18 with TRBJ2-5; D is ambiguous. Germline V gene sequence: CDR1 KGHSH, CDR2 LQKENI. V lost 3 bases and J lost 1, with 15 bases in between. CDR3 length equals 16 residues. This CDR3 is CASSPADRRPQETQYF. The CDR3 nucleotides are TGTGCCAGCTCACCCGCAGACCGGCGGCCCCAAGAGACCCAGTACTTC.

This clone is a singleton in its sample. The rearrangement links TRBV7-2 to TRBJ1-6; TRBD1 matches at 9 bases. With V trimmed by 5 bases and J by 11 bases, 10 bases remained unmatched. CDR1 and CDR2 from the germline V gene are SGHTA and FQGNSA. The CDR3 runs 15 residues. The CDR3 nucleotides are TGTGCCAGCAGCGAGAACAGGGGGCAAGGTACACCCCTCCACTTT. Protein sequence: CASSENRGQGTPLHF.

The chain uses TRBV11-3 and TRBJ2-3; D gene uncertain. The CDR3 has 13 residues. Germline loops: CDR1 SGHNT, CDR2 YENEEA. Trimming removed 2 bases at V and 4 bases at J, with 7 bases between. The CDR3 loop reads CASSLSRPDTQYF. The CDR3 bases are TGTGCCAGCAGCTTATCTAGACCAGATACGCAGTATTTT.

The rearrangement links TRBV5-1 to TRBJ2-7; 9 nucleotides agree with TRBD1. The CDR3 spans 14 residues. Germline values: CDR1 SGHRS, CDR2 YFSETQ. The ends lost 4 bases at V and 3 bases at J; junction bases unmatched: 5. The CDR3 region is CASSVGQGGYEQYF. The CDR3 nucleotides read TGCGCCAGCAGCGTGGGACAGGGAGGCTACGAGCAGTACTTC.

CDR3 nucleotides: TGTGCCAGCGCGACCGGGACATCTACCTACGAGCAGTACTTC. Translation gives CASATGTSTYEQYF. The chain is built from TRBV18 and TRBJ2-7; possibly TRBD1 for D (6 bases). Germline V CDR1 and CDR2: KGHSH, LQKENI. The CDR3 runs to 14 residues. V gave up 8 bases and J gave up 2 bases, with 16 bases separating them.

V is TRBV7-9 and J is TRBJ1-1; 8 nucleotides line up with TRBD1. Germline V gene lookup returns CDR1 SEHNR and CDR2 FQNEAQ (reference sequence). With 5 bases clipped from V and 1 base from J, the junction kept 6 bases outside the gene matches. This CDR3 region has 15 residues. The CDR3 reads CASSPPDRGNTEAFF. Written as DNA, the CDR3 is TGTGCCAGCAGCCCACCTGACAGGGGGAACACTGAAGCTTTCTTT.

V usage is TRBV2 and J usage is TRBJ2-3; TRBD2 matches at 16 bases. CDR1 is SNHLY and CDR2 is FYNNEI in the germline V gene. The CDR3 is 17 residues long. Trimming at V came to 8 bases and at J to 4 bases, leaving 9 bases not matched to a gene. CDR3: CASLKPGTSGRADTQYF. DNA for the CDR3: TGTGCCAGCCTCAAGCCCGGGACTAGCGGGAGGGCAGATACGCAGTATTTT. The full variable domain, with the rest looked up from reference TRBV2 and TRBJ2-3, is EPEVTQTPSHQVTQMGQEVILRCVPISNHLYFYWYRQILGQKVEFLVSFYNNEISEKSEIFDDQFSVERPDGSNFTLKIRSTKLEDSAMYFCASLKPGTSGRADTQYFGPGTRLTVL.

V is TRBV7-9 and J is TRBJ1-5, with 9 nucleotides matching TRBD1. V lost 5 bases, J lost 6 bases, and 11 bases stayed unmatched. CDR1 is SEHNR, CDR2 FQNEAQ, per germline (reference sequence). The CDR3 is 16 amino acids. CDR3 coding DNA: TGTGCCAGCAGCCGAGATACAGGGGGCTTTGGTCAGCCCCAGCATTTT. Residues: CASSRDTGGFGQPQHF.

The V and J genes are TRBV25-1 and TRBJ1-5; 7 bases fit TRBD1. V trimming: 10 bases; J trimming: 1 base; junction bases outside the gene matches: 4. This CDR3 is 13 amino acids long. Germline loops: CDR1 MGHDK, CDR2 SYGVNS. The CDR3 bases are TGTGCCACCCAGGGGGGAAGCAATCAGCCCCAGCATTTT. Protein: CATQGGSNQPQHF. The full variable domain, in which reference TRBV25-1 and TRBJ1-5 provide the parts outside the CDR3, is EADIYQTPRYLVIGTGKKITLECSQTMGHDKMYWYQQDPGMELHLIHYSYGVNSTEKGDLSSESTVSRIRTEHFPLTLESARPSHTSQYLCATQGGSNQPQHFGDGTRLSIL.

The V gene is TRBV6-5, the J gene TRBJ1-2; the match to TRBD1 covers 7 bases. Germline CDR1 MNHEY, CDR2 SVGAGI. J lost 6 bases, V lost 5 bases, and 9 bases had no gene match. This CDR3 region has 14 residues. The CDR3 spells CASSRDRDLNGYTF. Here the CDR3 DNA reads TGTGCCAGCAGTCGGGACAGAGACTTAAATGGCTACACCTTC.

This chain's CDR3 is CASSQDEQGKETQYF. CDR3 DNA: TGCGCCAGCAGCCAAGATGAACAGGGAAAAGAGACCCAGTACTTC. The V call is TRBV4-1, the J call TRBJ2-5; possibly TRBD1 for D (6 bases). Between the trimmed V and J ends, which lost 0 bases and 3 bases, there was a span of 11 bases. The V gene's germline CDR1 is MGHRA and CDR2 YSYEKL. The CDR3 totals 15 residues.

CDR3 sequence reads: CASSPRQGHTLYGYTF. The CDR3 region has the DNA TGTGCCAGCAGCCCGCGGCAGGGCCACACACTCTATGGCTACACCTTC. The chain uses TRBV7-2 and TRBJ1-2; tentative D call: TRBD1 (5 bases). The V and J ends lost 5 bases and 4 bases respectively, with 20 bases between them. The CDR3 sequence is 16 residues long. CDR1 and CDR2 (germline): SGHTA, FQGNSA.

This rearrangement joins TRBV30 to TRBJ1-5, with D tentatively TRBD1 (5 bases). The ends were cut back, 2 bases at V and 2 bases at J, with 10 bases in the middle. Germline V gives CDR1 GTSNPN, CDR2 SVGIG (reference sequence). The CDR3 sequence is 14 residues long. The CDR3: CAWSIPGGNQPQHF. Here the CDR3 DNA reads TGTGCCTGGAGTATACCGGGGGGCAATCAGCCCCAGCATTTT.

This rearrangement joins TRBV11-2 to TRBJ2-1; no clear D gene. Germline CDR1 is SGHAT and CDR2 is FQNNGV. The CDR3 totals 11 residues. Trimming removed 3 bases at V and 10 bases at J, with 7 bases between. The CDR3 coding sequence is TGTGCCAGCAGCTTCCCCGCGGAGCAGTTCTTC. This sequence encodes CASSFPAEQFF.

A remark on this clone: At the DNA level, this CDR3 is encoded by other sequences in the same sample as well. The rearrangement uses TRBV6-1 and TRBJ1-1; 11 bases fit TRBD1. This CDR3 region has 15 residues. With 0 bases clipped from V and 5 bases from J, the junction kept 2 bases outside the gene matches. Germline V gene lookup returns CDR1 MNHNS and CDR2 SASEGT. CDR3 nucleotides: TGTGCCAGCAGTGAAGCCGGGACAGGGGGAACTGAAGCTTTCTTT. Its translation: CASSEAGTGGTEAFF.

The chain couples TRBV7-9 to TRBJ2-1; 13 nucleotides agree with TRBD2. CDR1 SEHNR and CDR2 FQNEAQ come from the germline V gene (reference sequence). J gave up 7 bases and V 1 base, and 4 bases lay outside the gene matches. This CDR3 spans 16 amino acids. The CDR3 sequence: CASSLGLAGGYNEQFF. CDR3 in DNA: TGTGCCAGCAGCTTAGGACTAGCGGGAGGATATAATGAGCAGTTCTTC.

This sequence joins TRBV4-1 and TRBJ1-1; a possible D gene is TRBD1 (5 bases). V gave up 6 bases and J gave up 7 bases, with 9 bases separating them. The V gene's germline CDR1 is MGHRA and CDR2 YSYEKL. This CDR3 contains 11 residues. CDR3 DNA sequence: TGCGCCAGCAGTTGGGGCAGTGAAGCTTTCTTT. It translates to CASSWGSEAFF.

This chain joins TRBV5-6 and TRBJ1-2; D is unclear. The CDR3 consists of 14 residues. V was cut by 4 bases and J by 2 bases, with 12 bases left in between. Germline V CDR1 and CDR2: SGHDT, YYEEEE. CDR3 region: CASSRTGRNYGYTF. CDR3 DNA sequence: TGTGCCAGCAGCCGCACCGGGAGGAACTATGGCTACACCTTC.

V usage is TRBV5-4 and J usage is TRBJ1-4; TRBD1 might be the D (5 bases). Deletions cut 6 bases from V and 8 bases from J, with 14 bases between. Germline V CDR1 and CDR2: SGHNT, YYREEE (reference sequence). The CDR3 is made up of 13 amino acids. This chain's CDR3 is CASTRERGEKLFF. CDR3 sequence (DNA): TGTGCCAGCACCAGGGAACGGGGGGAAAAACTGTTTTTT.

The CDR3 is CASSEQGGGANVLTF. The DNA for the CDR3 is TGTGCCAGCAGCGAACAGGGTGGCGGGGCCAACGTCCTGACTTTC. V usage is TRBV7-3 and J usage is TRBJ2-6, with D possibly being TRBD1 (6 bases). CDR3 length: 15 residues. Germline V gene data show CDR1 as SGHTA and CDR2 as FQGTGA. V lost 5 bases, J lost 4 bases, and 12 bases lay in between.

The chain couples TRBV11-2 to TRBJ2-5; 9 bases match TRBD2. The V gene end was trimmed by 8 bases and the J gene end by 5 bases; junction bases not matched to a gene: 12. Germline CDR1 SGHAT, CDR2 FQNNGV. This CDR3 has 15 residues. The CDR3 DNA is TGTGCCAGCGTCCCCGGAGCGGGGGGTGGGGAGACCCAGTACTTC. It encodes CASVPGAGGGETQYF. Looking up the rest from reference TRBV11-2 and TRBJ2-5 gives the full variable domain: EAGVAQSPRYKIIEKRQSVAFWCNPISGHATLYWYQQILGQGPKLLIQFQNNGVVDDSQLPKDRFSAERLKGVDSTLKIQPAKLEDSAVYLCASVPGAGGGETQYFGPGTRLLVL.